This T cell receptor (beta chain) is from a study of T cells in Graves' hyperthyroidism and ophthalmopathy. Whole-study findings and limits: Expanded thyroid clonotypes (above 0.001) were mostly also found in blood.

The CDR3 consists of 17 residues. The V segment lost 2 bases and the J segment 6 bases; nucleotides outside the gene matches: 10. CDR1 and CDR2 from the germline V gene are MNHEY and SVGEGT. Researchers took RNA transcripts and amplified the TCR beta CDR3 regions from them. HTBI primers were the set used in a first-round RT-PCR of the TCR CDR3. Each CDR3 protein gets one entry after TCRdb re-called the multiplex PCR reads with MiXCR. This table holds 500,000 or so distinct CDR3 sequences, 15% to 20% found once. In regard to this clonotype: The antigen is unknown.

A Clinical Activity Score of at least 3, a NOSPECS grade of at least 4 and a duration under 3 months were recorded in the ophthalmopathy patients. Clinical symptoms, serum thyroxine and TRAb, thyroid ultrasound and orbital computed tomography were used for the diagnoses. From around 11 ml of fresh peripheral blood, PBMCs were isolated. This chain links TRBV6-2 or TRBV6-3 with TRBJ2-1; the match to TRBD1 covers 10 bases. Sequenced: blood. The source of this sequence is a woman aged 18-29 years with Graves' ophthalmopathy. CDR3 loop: CASSYQTTGGASNEQFF. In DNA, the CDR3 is TGTGCCAGCAGTTACCAGACGACAGGGGGCGCCTCCAATGAGCAGTTCTTC.